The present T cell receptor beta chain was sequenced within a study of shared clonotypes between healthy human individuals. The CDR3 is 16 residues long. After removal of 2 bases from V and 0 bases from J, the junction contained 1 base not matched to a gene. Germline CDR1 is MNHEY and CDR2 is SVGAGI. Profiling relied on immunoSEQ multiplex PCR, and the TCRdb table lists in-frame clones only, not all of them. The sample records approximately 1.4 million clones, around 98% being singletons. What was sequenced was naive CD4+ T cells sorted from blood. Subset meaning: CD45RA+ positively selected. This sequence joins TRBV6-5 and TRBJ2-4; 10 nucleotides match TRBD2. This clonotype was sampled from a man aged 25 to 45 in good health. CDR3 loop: CASSYGLAVAKNIQYF. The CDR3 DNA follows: TGTGCCAGCAGTTACGGACTAGCGGTAGCCAAAAACATTCAGTACTTC.